This T cell receptor beta chain was recovered during a study of CD8 T cells in Susac syndrome. Both CD4+ and CD8+ T cells were negatively isolated, and TEMRA cells underwent FACS enrichment. Germline CDR1 is GTSNPN and CDR2 is SVGIG (reference sequence). CDR3 length: 14 residues. As regards this clonotype: Germline and junction disagree at one end, which may indicate a read error.

After extraction with the RNeasy kit, about 0.45 to 1 ug of the RNA was reverse transcribed using random hexamers. Multiplex PCR with immunoSEQ amplified the TCR beta CDR3 across 54 Vbeta and 13 Jbeta. TCRdb itself ran the immunoSEQ multiplex PCR reads through MiXCR, one entry per CDR3 protein. The repertoire includes approximately 300,000 distinct CDR3 sequences, around 89% of them detected once, and around 0.2% sits in the top ten. This clonotype originated in a human donor with multiple sclerosis. The sample comprised CD8+ T cells from PBMCs. V usage is TRBV30 and J usage is TRBJ1-3, with D uncertain. The CDR3 region has the DNA TGTGCCTATAGACTGCAGCCTCCCGGAAGCACCATATATTTT. Amino acid sequence: CAYRLQPPGSTIYF.